This TCR beta chain was observed in a study of quantifying T cell responses using KT2 cells. Study as a whole: TCR alpha and beta constant-region primers primed reverse transcription of RNA. Estimated efficiency of the T4 ligation step was above 8.5% under optimum conditions. Study observations and caveats: The number of KT2 alpha and beta sequences was a linear function of input KT2 cells. KT2 sequence counts showed saturation when very many KT2 cells were spiked in.

Known numbers of the T cell clone KT2 were added to PBMC. The CDR3 loop spans 13 amino acids. The germline V and J ends were trimmed by 5 bases and 8 bases, with 15 bases remaining between them. This clonotype showed up just a few times. The antigen is not known. The cDNA 3' end received a ligated oligonucleotide with a UMI. First-round PCR used around 4 cycles and beta primers RC1.1 and RC1.2 covering TRBC1 and TRBC2. MiXCR was run by TCRdb on the UMI-ligation and nested PCR reads, yielding one entry per CDR3 protein. Here the sample spans some 50,000 distinct CDR3 sequences, 9.5% to 13% being singletons.

Sequenced input: PBMCs spiked with cells of the T cell clone KT2. This receptor was obtained from a human donor. The chain joins TRBV12-3 or TRBV12-4 to TRBJ1-2; D not resolved. The CDR3, as DNA: TGTGCCAGCAGTATAGACACGCTCTCAGGCTACACCTTC. Amino acid sequence: CASSIDTLSGYTF.